The next 13 T cell receptor beta chains were all read from a single sample in a study of glioma-infiltrating T cells after dendritic cell vaccination. Noted time point: after dendritic cell vaccination, including at tumor progression/relapse. Clones were read by immunoSEQ multiplex PCR, and TCRdb kept only the in-frame ones, dropping some. The sample records about 50,000 clones, 70% to 90% being singletons. The material sequenced was blood, taken after dendritic cell vaccination. These TCRs come from a human donor with glioblastoma.

The rearrangement joins TRBV6-1 to TRBJ1-2; 9 bases are shared with TRBD1. The junction had 5 bases not matched to a gene; V was cut back by 4 bases and J by 2 bases. The length of the CDR3 is 15 residues. The germline V gene encodes CDR1 MNHNS and CDR2 SASEGT. The CDR3 loop reads CASSADRGVNYGYTF. In nucleotides, the CDR3 is TGTGCCAGCAGTGCGGACAGGGGTGTAAACTATGGCTACACCTTC.

V usage is TRBV5-4 and J usage is TRBJ2-7; perhaps TRBD2 as D (6 bases). The germline V and J ends were trimmed by 2 bases and 3 bases, with 15 bases remaining between them. This CDR3 comprises 15 residues. The germline V gene encodes CDR1 SGHNT and CDR2 YYREEE (reference sequence). This chain's CDR3 is CASSFAGTTDYEQYF. The CDR3 DNA sequence: TGTGCCAGCAGCTTCGCGGGGACCACCGACTACGAGCAGTACTTC.

V usage is TRBV6-1 and J usage is TRBJ2-5; 7 positions agree with TRBD1. The J call may be faulty, since TRBJ2-7 better matches the DNA end. The CDR3 is made up of 14 amino acids. Germline CDR1 and CDR2: MNHNS and SASEGT. The CDR3: CASILTGSGYEQYF. CDR3 coding DNA: TGTGCCAGCATCCTGACAGGGTCAGGCTACGAGCAGTACTTC.

The V call is TRBV5-6, the J call TRBJ2-7; 7 nucleotides line up with TRBD1. The V segment lost 6 bases and the J segment 2 bases; nucleotides outside the gene matches: 14. CDR1 is SGHDT, CDR2 YYEEEE, per germline. The CDR3 sequence is 16 residues long. CDR3 coding DNA: TGTGCCAGCATCCTACCTCCGACAGGGATCGCCTACGAGCAGTACTTC. Amino acids: CASILPPTGIAYEQYF.

The V gene is TRBV5-6, the J gene TRBJ1-4, with 7 bases aligning to TRBD1. CDR3 size: 15 residues. V lost 0 bases, J lost 7 bases, and 6 bases stayed unmatched. CDR1 and CDR2 (germline): SGHDT, YYEEEE. This chain's CDR3 is CASSLDRGRGEKLFF. CDR3 sequence (DNA): TGTGCCAGCAGCTTGGATAGGGGGCGCGGTGAAAAACTGTTTTTT.

This clone has a single count. The chain links TRBV27 to TRBJ1-2, with a weak D call TRBD1 (5 bases). Trimming left V 5 bases short and J 7 bases short, with 26 bases between. The germline V gene has CDR1 MNHEY and CDR2 SMNVEV (reference sequence). The CDR3 contains 17 residues. The CDR3 loop is CASSLKPDRDSLFGYTF. CDR3 nucleotides: TGTGCCAGCAGTCTTAAGCCCGACCGGGACTCTTTATTTGGCTACACCTTC.

In its sample, this clone was seen once. The chain uses TRBV5-6 and TRBJ2-1; 11 positions match TRBD2. This CDR3 spans 17 amino acids. The junction had 6 bases not matched to a gene; V was cut back by 1 base and J by 3 bases. Germline V lookup: CDR1 SGHDT, CDR2 YYEEEE. In DNA, the CDR3 is TGTGCCAGCAGCTTGCTAACTAGCGGGAGACACTACAATGAGCAGTTCTTC. Protein: CASSLLTSGRHYNEQFF.

The V and J genes are TRBV19 and TRBJ2-7; D unclear. Trimming pared 3 bases from V and 5 bases from J, leaving 11 bases between. CDR1 and CDR2 (germline): LNHDA, SQIVND (reference sequence). This CDR3 is built from 13 residues. The CDR3 loop reads CASSMGLQDEQYF. The CDR3 coding sequence is TGTGCCAGTAGTATGGGTCTCCAGGACGAGCAGTACTTC. Variable domain in full (rest from reference TRBV19 and TRBJ2-7): DGGITQSPKYLFRKEGQNVTLSCEQNLNHDAMYWYRQDPGQGLRLIYYSQIVNDFQKGDIAEGYSVSREKKESFPLTVTSAQKNPTAFYLCASSMGLQDEQYFGPGTRLTVT.

J is TRBJ2-5 and V is TRBV7-9, with 13 bases lining up with TRBD2. CDR3 size: 17 residues. V gave up 5 bases and J gave up 4 bases; unmatched junction bases: 10. Per the germline V gene, CDR1 is SEHNR and CDR2 is FQNEAQ (reference sequence). The CDR3 coding sequence is TGTGCCAGCAGCCCCGGTGGGACTAGCGGGAATCGAGAGACCCAGTACTTC. This translates into CASSPGGTSGNRETQYF.

The chain uses TRBV19 and TRBJ1-2, with TRBD1 matching over 7 bases. The germline gives CDR1 LNHDA, CDR2 SQIVND (reference sequence). This CDR3 comprises 13 residues. Trimming at V came to 5 bases and at J to 4 bases, leaving 4 bases not matched to a gene. In DNA, the CDR3 is TGTGCCAGTAGTCTCGACAGGGCCTATGGCTACACCTTC. The encoded protein is CASSLDRAYGYTF.

This sequence joins TRBV4-3 and TRBJ1-2; D may be TRBD1 (6 bases). V lost 3 bases and J lost 5, with 13 bases in between. CDR3 size: 14 residues. The germline V gene encodes CDR1 LGHNA and CDR2 YSLEER. The CDR3 spells CASSQSLRGYGYTF. The CDR3 DNA follows: TGCGCCAGCAGCCAGTCACTCAGGGGATATGGCTACACCTTC.

This rearrangement joins TRBV28 to TRBJ2-3; tentative D call: TRBD2 (6 bases). Germline assignment: CDR1 MDHEN and CDR2 SYDVKM. V lost 2 bases and J 7 bases, leaving 10 bases between the germline ends. The CDR3 has 13 residues. The CDR3, as DNA: TGTGCCAGCAGTTTAGTACGGGAGAATACGCAGTATTTT. Translated, it gives CASSLVRENTQYF.

J is TRBJ2-5 and V is TRBV7-9, with D tentatively TRBD1 (6 bases). Trimming stripped 11 bases from V and 5 bases from J, with 15 bases between. The V gene's germline CDR1 is SEHNR and CDR2 FQNEAQ (reference sequence). The CDR3 has 12 amino acids. The CDR3 nucleotides read TGTGCCTCCAGGGGCTTGAGGGAGACCCAGTACTTC. This encodes CASRGLRETQYF.